A selection of T cell receptor beta chains follows, all from one sample in a study of T cells in localized non-small cell lung cancer. Assay used: immunoSEQ multiplex PCR; TCRdb lists only in-frame clones, some missing. The table lists approximately 14,000 clones, roughly 87% of them singletons. The starting material was peripheral blood mononuclear cells, obtained before any cancer treatment. These receptors were collected from a man aged 40 to 70 with stage III lung adenocarcinoma. CDR3s include the opening cysteine and the closing phenylalanine or tryptophan.

V	J	CDR3
TRBV4-1	TRBJ2-6	CASSQRGEAGANVLTF
TRBV18	TRBJ2-7	CASSPDRAENEQYF
TRBV2	TRBJ2-1	CASSGTGQNEQFF
TRBV4-1	TRBJ2-7	CASSQAIGDRTLF
TRBV19	TRBJ2-7	CASSLAGVNEQYF
TRBV10-2	TRBJ2-5	CASSEAGRQETQYF
TRBV28	TRBJ2-1	CASNLGNLGGNEQFF
TRBV6-5	TRBJ1-5	CASSYARGNQPQHF
TRBV2	TRBJ1-2	CASSEVQGYGYTF
TRBV7-2	TRBJ2-1	CASSPYNEQFF
TRBV27	TRBJ2-3	CASSLSASGRPDTQYF
TRBV27	TRBJ2-2	CASSRTTNTGELFF
TRBV5-7	TRBJ2-1	CASSLTSGLAGRKFF
TRBV10-1	TRBJ2-4	CASSANLTGGAHIQYF
TRBV28	TRBJ2-5	CASSLGALAARGETQYF
TRBV6-1	TRBJ2-1	CASSVDPYNEQFF
TRBV2	TRBJ2-1	CASSPGTRNNEQFF
TRBV29-1	TRBJ1-2	CSVPGTGYYGYTF
TRBV5-6	TRBJ1-5	CASSPSWQENQPQHF
TRBV19	TRBJ2-7	CASSTGTSGYEQYF
TRBV19	TRBJ2-1	CASSTPPGLEQFF
TRBV7-7	TRBJ2-1	CASSRITGNAYNEQFF
TRBV7-8	TRBJ2-7	CASSLGDSYEQYF
TRBV19	TRBJ2-1	CASSSRSRDEQFF
TRBV6-6	TRBJ2-4	CASSLTGGRENIQYF
TRBV6-6	TRBJ1-5	CASSLDRDSNQPQHF
TRBV28	TRBJ2-1	CASASLGGSNEQFF
TRBV9	TRBJ2-2	CASSPGTAGTGELFF
TRBV4-3	TRBJ2-1	CASSHLAGGIYNEQFF
TRBV7-8	TRBJ2-7	CASSRQETSYEQYF
TRBV19	TRBJ2-2	CASSIWQGANTGELFF
TRBV28	TRBJ1-3	CASSSAGSDRSGNTIYF
TRBV5-1	TRBJ1-2	CASSSGQGIEYTF
TRBV14	TRBJ2-7	CASSQDLVPYEQYF
TRBV11-2	TRBJ1-5	CASSPSTGSRGNQPQHF
TRBV21-1	TRBJ1-1	CANSPLGGTEAFF
TRBV15	TRBJ1-1	CATSRAENTEAFF
TRBV7-2	TRBJ1-1	CASSLWGTQDTEAFF
TRBV6-5	TRBJ2-1	CASSYLNEQFF
TRBV4-2	TRBJ2-3	CASSHRLAGEVDTQYF
TRBV5-1	TRBJ2-5	CASSLGGLAGDQETQYF
TRBV2	TRBJ2-3	CASSGGPDTQYF
TRBV19	TRBJ1-1	CATSWTANTEAFF
TRBV28	TRBJ2-7	CATESGSSYEQYF
TRBV6-7	TRBJ2-6	CASSRQRYLQSRANVLTF
TRBV28	TRBJ1-5	CASSLRTQPQHF
TRBV18	TRBJ2-7	CASSLGGSSYEQYF
TRBV27	TRBJ2-7	CASCPSGRNEQYF
TRBV5-1	TRBJ2-2	CASSLQGGGGGELFF